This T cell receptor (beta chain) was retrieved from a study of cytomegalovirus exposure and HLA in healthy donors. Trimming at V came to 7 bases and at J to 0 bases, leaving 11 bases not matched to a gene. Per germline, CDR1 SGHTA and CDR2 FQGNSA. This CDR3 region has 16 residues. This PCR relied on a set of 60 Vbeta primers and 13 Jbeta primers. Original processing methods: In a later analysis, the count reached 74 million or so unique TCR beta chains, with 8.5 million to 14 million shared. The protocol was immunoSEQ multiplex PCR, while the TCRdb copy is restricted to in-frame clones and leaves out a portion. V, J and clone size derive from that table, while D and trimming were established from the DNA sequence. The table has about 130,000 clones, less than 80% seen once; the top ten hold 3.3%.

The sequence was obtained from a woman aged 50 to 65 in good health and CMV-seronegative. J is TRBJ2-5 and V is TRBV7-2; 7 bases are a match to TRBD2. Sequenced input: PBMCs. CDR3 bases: TGTGCCAGCAACAGACCTGGGGGGGTCGACCAAGAGACCCAGTACTTC. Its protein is CASNRPGGVDQETQYF. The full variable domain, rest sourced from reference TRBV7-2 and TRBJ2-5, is GAGVSQSPSNKVTEKGKDVELRCDPISGHTALYWYRQSLGQGLEFLIYFQGNSAPDKSGLPSDRFSAERTGGSVSTLTIQRTQQEDSAVYLCASNRPGGVDQETQYFGPGTRLLVL.